The 27 T cell receptor beta chains reported below all come from one sample, sequenced in a study of blood T cell repertoires in COVID-19 (dated by TCRdb to 2020 to 2021). Library preparation employed the immunoSEQ multiplex PCR assay. The immuneACCESS repertoire file appears here via TCRdb, limited to in-frame rearrangements. These files lack a portion of the clones; in checked studies, under half of the deficit traces to unresolved V genes, and the cause of the others is not known. This sample comprises roughly 160,000 clones, around 86% of them detected only once. The biggest ten clones account for around 8.3% of the sample. The sequencing input was peripheral blood. Source of these receptors: a man aged 60 to 75 with acute or convalescent COVID-19.

This clone was recorded once. V and J are TRBV4-2 and TRBJ1-5; weak D call: TRBD1 (5 bases). Germline CDR1 reads LGHNA; CDR2 reads YNFKEQ. The CDR3 has 17 residues. Trimming took 3 bases from V and 4 from J, leaving 19 bases between them. In DNA form, the CDR3 reads TGTGCCAGCAGCCACGGGCCGGCTGGGGGGGAAAATCAGCCCCAGCATTTT. It yields the protein CASSHGPAGGENQPQHF.

This sequence joins TRBV7-8 and TRBJ1-6; TRBD1 matches at 8 bases. V dropped 4 bases and J dropped 7; count of bases not matched to a gene: 9. The CDR3 totals 16 residues. From germline, CDR1 is SGHVS and CDR2 FQNEAQ. CDR3 region: CASSSAGQGGNSPLHF. Written as DNA, the CDR3 is TGTGCCAGCAGCTCCGCAGGACAGGGCGGGAATTCACCCCTCCACTTT.

This sequence joins TRBV5-1 and TRBJ2-5; 11 positions agree with TRBD2. The V and J ends lost 0 bases and 5 bases, in that order; junction bases with no gene match: 6. The CDR3 spans 16 residues. Per the germline V gene, CDR1 is SGHRS and CDR2 is YFSETQ. CDR3 sequence: CASSLGLLAGDETQYF. As DNA, the CDR3 is TGCGCCAGCAGCTTGGGACTACTAGCGGGAGACGAGACCCAGTACTTC.

This clone occurred a few times. The J gene is TRBJ2-2, the V gene TRBV7-9; 9 nucleotides line up with TRBD1. Trimming removed 10 bases from V and 5 bases from J; junction bases left unmatched: 11. Germline loops: CDR1 SEHNR, CDR2 FQNEAQ (reference sequence). The CDR3 is made up of 15 amino acids. The CDR3 here is CATRPEGQGTGELFF. In DNA form, the CDR3 reads TGTGCCACTAGGCCAGAGGGACAGGGAACCGGGGAGCTGTTTTTT.

The V and J genes are TRBV5-5 and TRBJ2-7; D call uncertain. Germline V CDR1 and CDR2: SGHKS, YYEKEE (reference sequence). V was pared by 2 bases and J by 2 bases, with 8 bases between. CDR3 length: 13 residues. The CDR3 nucleotides are TGTGCCAGCAGCTTCTATTCCACCTACGAGCAGTACTTC. It specifies CASSFYSTYEQYF.

This clone occurred once. This chain connects TRBV2 to TRBJ1-1; D is undetermined. V dropped 6 bases and J dropped 1 base, with 12 bases sitting between them. The germline V gene encodes CDR1 SNHLY and CDR2 FYNNEI. CDR3 length: 14 amino acids. The CDR3 coding sequence is TGTGCCAGCAGGTGGGGAAGCGGGAACACTGAAGCTTTCTTT. Translated: CASRWGSGNTEAFF.

The chain employs TRBV7-8 and TRBJ1-2; 8 nucleotides align to TRBD1. The germline gives CDR1 SGHVS, CDR2 FQNEAQ. This CDR3 comprises 13 residues. Germline trimming cut 1 base from V and 8 bases from J; bases unmatched to any gene: 3. The chain's CDR3 is CASSLGTGRGYTF. Written as DNA, the CDR3 is TGTGCCAGCAGCTTAGGGACAGGGAGGGGCTACACCTTC.

Comment on this clone: A much larger clone differs from this one at a single base, so this may be a read error. The V call is TRBV28, the J call TRBJ2-7; tentative D call: TRBD2 (5 bases). The CDR3 totals 11 residues. From germline, CDR1 is MDHEN and CDR2 SYDVKM. Trimming took 3 bases from V and 5 from J, leaving 5 bases between them. The CDR3 nucleotides are TGTGCCAGCAGTTTGGAGGACGAGCAGTACTTC. Its protein is CASSLEDEQYF.

The CDR3 region has the DNA TGTGCCAGCAGTGAAGATGCTAGCGGCCCGTCCGGGGAGCTGTTTTTT. Its translation: CASSEDASGPSGELFF. The V call is TRBV6-1, the J call TRBJ2-2, with 7 bases aligning to TRBD2. The V segment lost 1 base and the J segment 6 bases; nucleotides outside the gene matches: 8. Germline loops: CDR1 MNHNS, CDR2 SASEGT. This CDR3 spans 16 amino acids.

This clone came up a few times. The chain links TRBV20-1 to TRBJ2-7; D uncertain. Germline V gene lookup returns CDR1 DFQATT and CDR2 SNEGSKA (reference sequence). V was clipped by 5 bases and J by 8 bases, with 10 bases between them. The CDR3 loop spans 10 amino acids. CDR3 nucleotides: TGCAGTGCTTCTACGCAAAAGCAGTACTTC. Amino acid sequence: CSASTQKQYF.

The chain is built from TRBV6-5 and TRBJ1-4; weak D call: TRBD1 (5 bases). V dropped 6 bases and J dropped 7 bases, with 12 bases sitting between them. This CDR3 contains 13 residues. Germline V CDR1 and CDR2: MNHEY, SVGAGI. The CDR3 loop is CASSSTAAEKLFF. In nucleotides, the CDR3 is TGTGCCAGCAGCTCGACAGCTGCTGAAAAACTGTTTTTT.

J is TRBJ1-5 and V is TRBV28; tentative D call: TRBD1 (6 bases). CDR1 and CDR2 from the germline V gene are MDHEN and SYDVKM. The CDR3 covers 16 residues. V was trimmed by 3 bases and J by 4 bases, leaving 16 bases between them. CDR3 residues: CASSLADSNYNQPQHF. The DNA for the CDR3 is TGTGCCAGCAGTTTGGCGGACAGTAACTATAATCAGCCCCAGCATTTT.

This clone was counted a single time. The V call is TRBV7-2, the J call TRBJ1-2; D is unresolved. V was trimmed by 9 bases and J by 5 bases, leaving 16 bases between them. Germline CDR1 and CDR2: SGHTA and FQGNSA. This CDR3 is built from 13 residues. The CDR3 bases are TGTGCCAGTAAGGAGGGCAACGGTTATGGCTACACCTTC. Translated, it gives CASKEGNGYGYTF.

This clone was seen a few times. This chain connects TRBV19 to TRBJ1-5; D unclear. This CDR3 is 14 amino acids long. V was shortened by 6 bases and J by 7 bases, with 16 bases between the two germline ends. CDR1 LNHDA and CDR2 SQIVND come from the germline V gene (reference sequence). CDR3 sequence reads: CASRLRAGGQPQHF. CDR3 nucleotide sequence: TGTGCCAGTAGACTACGGGCAGGAGGACAGCCCCAGCATTTT.

This sequence joins TRBV10-2 and TRBJ2-2; TRBD2 agrees at 10 bases. Germline V lookup: CDR1 WSHSY, CDR2 SAAADI. The CDR3 has 17 amino acids. V trimming: 2 bases; J trimming: 1 base; junction bases outside the gene matches: 4. The CDR3 DNA is TGCGCCAGCAGTGAGGGACTAGCGGAGAGGAACACCGGGGAGCTGTTTTTT. This sequence encodes CASSEGLAERNTGELFF.

V and J are TRBV2 and TRBJ1-1; 7 bases match TRBD1. The trim removed 4 bases at V and 2 bases at J, leaving 4 bases unmatched. This CDR3 contains 14 residues. CDR1 is SNHLY and CDR2 is FYNNEI in the germline V gene. CDR3 amino acids: CASSVRGRNTEAFF. The CDR3 region has the DNA TGTGCCAGCAGTGTAAGGGGGCGAAACACTGAAGCTTTCTTT.

V gene TRBV27 combines with J gene TRBJ1-5, with TRBD1 as a possible D gene (6 bases). Germline values: CDR1 MNHEY, CDR2 SMNVEV (reference sequence). The CDR3 covers 19 residues. The V end was cut by 2 bases, the J end by 0 bases, with 20 bases between. The CDR3 region is CASSLRVSAGRGSNQPQHF. DNA of the CDR3: TGTGCCAGCAGTTTAAGGGTTTCGGCGGGCAGGGGTAGCAATCAGCCCCAGCATTTT.

V is TRBV28 and J is TRBJ2-7; 7 bases fit TRBD2. Per the germline V gene, CDR1 is MDHEN and CDR2 is SYDVKM. The CDR3 spans 12 residues. V dropped 6 bases and J dropped 3; count of bases not matched to a gene: 2. The CDR3 loop reads CASRTSLYEQYF. The CDR3 region has the DNA TGTGCCAGCAGGACTAGCCTCTACGAGCAGTACTTC.

This sequence joins TRBV7-8 and TRBJ2-7, with 7 bases aligning to TRBD1. The CDR3 runs 15 residues. Germline assignment: CDR1 SGHVS and CDR2 FQNEAQ. With V trimmed by 4 bases and J by 6 bases, 12 bases remained unmatched. The CDR3 is CASSYQYRGRGEQYF. For the CDR3, the DNA is TGTGCCAGCAGCTACCAATACAGGGGCCGAGGCGAGCAGTACTTC.

The chain has TRBV2 and TRBJ1-1; TRBD1 agrees at 10 bases. Trimming at V came to 11 bases and at J to 5 bases, leaving 8 bases not matched to a gene. The CDR3 is 13 residues long. Germline lookup yields CDR1 SNHLY and CDR2 FYNNEI. The CDR3 DNA sequence: TGTGCCTGCCAGACAGGGGGCAGGACTGAAGCTTTCTTT. Protein sequence: CACQTGGRTEAFF.

This clone was found once. The rearrangement joins TRBV6-5 to TRBJ1-1; possible D gene TRBD1, 6 bases. The V end was cut by 1 base, the J end by 3 bases, with 9 bases between. Germline values: CDR1 MNHEY, CDR2 SVGAGI. The CDR3 consists of 14 residues. DNA of the CDR3: TGTGCCAGCAGTTACTTCGAGGGGGACACTGAAGCTTTCTTT. This codes for CASSYFEGDTEAFF.

In this sample, this clone turned up a few times. The chain recombines TRBV9 with TRBJ1-1; D unresolved. V was clipped by 4 bases and J by 5 bases, with 15 bases between them. This CDR3 spans 14 amino acids. Germline assignment: CDR1 SGDLS and CDR2 YYNGEE. The CDR3 protein is CASSPQIAGTEAFF. The CDR3 region has the DNA TGTGCCAGCAGCCCACAGATTGCGGGAACTGAAGCTTTCTTT.

The genes are TRBV18 and TRBJ2-3, with TRBD2 matching 7 bases. CDR3 length: 15 residues. V gave up 3 bases and J gave up 1 base; unmatched junction bases: 4. Germline V CDR1 and CDR2: KGHSH, LQKENI. CDR3 region: CASSPPSGRTDTQYF. In nucleotides, the CDR3 is TGTGCCAGCTCACCCCCTAGCGGCCGCACAGATACGCAGTATTTT. Supplemented by reference TRBV18 and TRBJ2-3, the full variable domain reads NAGVMQNPRHLVRRRGQEARLRCSPMKGHSHVYWYRQLPEEGLKFMVYLQKENIIDESGMPKERFSAEFPKEGPSILRIQQVVRGDSAAYFCASSPPSGRTDTQYFGPGTRLTVL.

The table lists this clone with a few counts. The chain recombines TRBV5-4 with TRBJ2-1, with TRBD2 matching 11 bases. The CDR3 is 15 residues long. V shed 9 bases and J 5 bases; nucleotides not matched to a gene: 10. The V gene's germline CDR1 is SGHNT and CDR2 YYREEE (reference sequence). The CDR3 loop reads CATTSLLAGDNEQFF. Here the CDR3 DNA reads TGTGCCACCACCTCCCTACTAGCGGGAGACAATGAGCAGTTCTTC.

The chain couples TRBV28 to TRBJ2-1, with D maybe TRBD2 (5 bases). Trimming shortened V by 4 bases and J by 8 bases, and 21 bases separated the two germline ends. The germline gives CDR1 MDHEN, CDR2 SYDVKM. The CDR3 runs to 16 residues. The CDR3 sequence: CASSSRTVSLDDEQFF. The CDR3 nucleotides are TGTGCCAGCAGTTCTCGGACTGTCAGTTTAGACGATGAGCAGTTCTTC.

V is TRBV2 and J is TRBJ1-4; the D gene is possibly TRBD1 (6 bases). V was clipped by 5 bases and J by 8 bases, with 18 bases between them. Per the germline V gene, CDR1 is SNHLY and CDR2 is FYNNEI. The CDR3 covers 15 residues. CDR3 region: CASSSRRGGNEKLFF. DNA for the CDR3: TGTGCCAGCAGTTCCCGAAGAGGGGGAAACGAAAAACTGTTTTTT.

The chain combines TRBV9 with TRBJ1-5; D unclear. From germline, CDR1 is SGDLS and CDR2 YYNGEE. Trimming shortened V by 0 bases and J by 9 bases, and 10 bases separated the two germline ends. The CDR3 consists of 13 residues. The CDR3 protein is CASSVGEIGPQHF. CDR3 coding DNA: TGTGCCAGCAGCGTAGGAGAGATCGGGCCCCAGCATTTT.